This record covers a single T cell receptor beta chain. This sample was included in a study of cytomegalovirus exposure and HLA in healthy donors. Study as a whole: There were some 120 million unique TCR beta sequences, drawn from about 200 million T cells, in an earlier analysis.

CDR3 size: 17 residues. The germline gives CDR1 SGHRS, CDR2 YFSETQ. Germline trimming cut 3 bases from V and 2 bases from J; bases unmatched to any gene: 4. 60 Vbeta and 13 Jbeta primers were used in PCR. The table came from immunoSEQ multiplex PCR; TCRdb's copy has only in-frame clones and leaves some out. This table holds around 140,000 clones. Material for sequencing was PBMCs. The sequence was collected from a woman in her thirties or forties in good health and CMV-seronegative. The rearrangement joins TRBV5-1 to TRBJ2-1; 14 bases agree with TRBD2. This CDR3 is CASSWGLAGETYNEQFF. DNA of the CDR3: TGCGCCAGCAGCTGGGGACTAGCGGGGGAAACCTACAATGAGCAGTTCTTC.